The sequence of this TCR beta chain was determined in a study of blood T cell repertoires in COVID-19. The table lists this clone with a count of one. In the authors' workflow: Reference gene primer amplification gave estimated nucleated cell counts. Only in-frame clones appear in the TCRdb table, and some are missing; sequencing was by immunoSEQ multiplex PCR. V, J and clone size are those of that table, while D and trimming were read from the DNA. In the table there are about 95,000 clones, roughly 80% of which are singletons. CDR1 SGHTA and CDR2 FQGNSA come from the germline V gene. The V end was cut by 5 bases, the J end by 4 bases, with 15 bases between. The length of the CDR3 is 15 residues.

Sequencing was done on a sample of peripheral blood. This receptor was taken from a man at least 80 years old with active or convalescent COVID-19. The rearrangement links TRBV7-2 to TRBJ1-3; D possibly corresponds to TRBD1 (6 bases). The CDR3 DNA is TGTGCCAGCAGCGGGACATCGCAGTACGGAAACACCATATATTTT. Translating it yields CASSGTSQYGNTIYF.